A selection of T cell receptor beta chains follows, all from one sample in a study of cytomegalovirus exposure and HLA in healthy donors. Here immunoSEQ multiplex PCR was the method, and the copy in TCRdb shows in-frame clones only, minus some. Its listing shows 70,000 to 100,000 clones. Sequenced sample: PBMCs. The receptors here all came from a girl between 10 and 17 years old in good health and CMV-seropositive. The CDR3 runs from the conserved cysteine through the conserved F or W.

V	CDR3
TRBV6-5	CASSQMIGQRYTF
TRBV2	CAGTGLREQYF
TRBV27	CASSFAQGTEAFF
TRBV4-2	CASSQDAGTGNSPLHF
TRBV7-2	CASSLGYSSDTQYF
TRBV29-1	CSVRGTDVNTEAFF
TRBV5-1	CASSQDSSGANVLTF
TRBV5-4	CASSSTSGGAGTGELFF
TRBV19	CASSTDGPGPTEAFF
TRBV29-1	CSANRQGEKLFF
TRBV30	CAWSPRDNEQFF
TRBV7-8	CASSLAGEVGEFF
TRBV5-6	CASSLGQSAYEQYF
TRBV5-4	CASSLGLTYEQYF
TRBV7-6	CASSLSGFLAGANVLTF
TRBV4-1	CASSHRSSGANVLTF
TRBV27	CASSPGQGLGMNTEAFF
TRBV4-1	CASSPTGQGNYGYTF
TRBV2	CASISERGVMGYTF
TRBV4-3	CASSQDKGAVNEQFF
TRBV5-6	CASSFGDAYEQYF
TRBV2	CAGKGGQGTGELFF
TRBV9	CASRSGSDTQYF
TRBV13	CASRVRGLEVGNYGYTF
TRBV19	CASSIQGSNEKLFF
TRBV18	CASSPTGETVDF
TRBV29-1	CSAIGTSGGIRETQYF
TRBV7-9	CASSLKTGGEGETQYF
TRBV19	CASTYTGELFF
TRBV4-1	CASSQGVLRRGGISGELFF
TRBV10-1	CASSDRGWTEAFF